What follows are 3 T cell receptor beta chains derived from one specimen sequenced in a study of regulatory T cells in long-lasting Graves disease. iRepertoire HTBI primers and Arm-PCR of CDR3 regions built TCR beta libraries. Each CDR3 protein is one row after TCRdb ran MiXCR on the multiplex PCR reads. The profile covers 300,000 to 350,000 distinct CDR3 sequences, with around a fifth appearing a single time and 29% taken by the ten largest. The time point was: persistent/refractory GD, antithyroid drugs over 5 years with positive TRAb. From PBMCs, RNA was extracted and then used to make the TCR library. Material: peripheral blood mononuclear cells (PBMCs), obtained when the disease was refractory, from a patient treated with antithyroid drugs. These receptors all stem from a female donor with Graves disease.

This clonotype turned up a few times. The gene calls are TRBV20-1 and TRBJ2-7, with 11 bases that match TRBD2. There are 15 residues in the CDR3. J lost 5 bases, V lost 2 bases, and 8 bases had no gene match. CDR1 and CDR2 (germline): DFQATT, SNEGSKA (reference sequence). CDR3 nucleotide sequence: TGCAGTGCTAGACCGCTAGCGGGAGGCCCCCACGAGCAGTACTTC. Translation: CSARPLAGGPHEQYF.

This clonotype came up once. A much larger clone lies one base from this, so it may be a read error. The V call is TRBV7-6, the J call TRBJ2-2, with D unresolved. Germline V gene data show CDR1 as SGHVS and CDR2 as FNYEAQ. The CDR3 loop spans 15 amino acids. CDR3 bases: TGTGCCGGCAGCTTAGAGTCATACCTCACCGGGGAGCTGTTTTTT. Encoded protein: CAGSLESYLTGELFF.

This clonotype has only a few counts. As DNA, the CDR3 is TGTGCCAGCAGTGAAGCGCTTCTAGGGTTCTACGAGCAGTACTTC. Protein: CASSEALLGFYEQYF. This chain uses TRBV6-1 with TRBJ2-7; D gene uncertain. Germline CDR1 is MNHNS and CDR2 is SASEGT. The CDR3 is made up of 15 amino acids. Trimming removed 0 bases at V and 3 bases at J, with 12 bases between.